The text below deals with one TCR beta chain. Its antigen is undetermined. The CDR3 has 11 residues. Germline V gene sequence: CDR1 MNHNS, CDR2 SASEGT. Trimming took 4 bases from V and 9 from J, leaving 7 bases between them. These data are taken from a study of shared clonotypes between healthy human individuals. Overall study findings and caveats: Generation of non-shared clonotypes was less probable than generation of clonotypes shared by all four donors. The naive CD4 repertoires of several donors were compared, and around 5% of clonotypes were shared. Only blood was sampled; tissue repertoires likely differ.

Some clones are missing from TCRdb's copy, which holds only in-frame ones; the method was immunoSEQ multiplex PCR. The data show approximately 1.5 million clones, around 98% seen once. The rearrangement joins TRBV6-1 to TRBJ1-5; the D is unclear. The specimen was naive CD4+ T cells sorted from blood. Subset reported: CD45RA+ positively selected. The receptor comes from a man aged 25-45 years in good health. This CDR3 reads CASSAEGPQHF. The CDR3 DNA reads as TGTGCCAGCAGTGCCGAGGGGCCCCAGCATTTT.